The 10 T cell receptor beta chains given below trace back to one sample, sequenced in a study of cytomegalovirus exposure and HLA in healthy donors. 13 Jbeta primers and 60 Vbeta primers were used for the PCR. Using immunoSEQ multiplex PCR, the repertoire was profiled, and TCRdb retains in-frame clones only, with some absent. The table lists just over 150,000 clones, less than 90% of them singletons. Sequenced input: PBMCs. All receptors derive from a male donor in good health and CMV-seropositive.

The rearrangement joins TRBV7-9 to TRBJ2-3, with D uncertain. This CDR3 has 14 amino acids. CDR1 and CDR2 (germline): SEHNR, FQNEAQ (reference sequence). Between the trimmed V and J ends, which lost 4 bases and 6 bases, there was a span of 14 bases. CDR3 residues: CASSSGLTRDTQYF. The DNA for the CDR3 is TGTGCCAGCAGCTCAGGCTTGACACGGGATACGCAGTATTTT.

J is TRBJ2-1 and V is TRBV28, with D possibly matching TRBD2 (5 bases). Trimming cost V 8 bases and J 7 bases, with 12 bases left between them. The CDR3 is 12 residues long. From germline, CDR1 is MDHEN and CDR2 SYDVKM. CDR3 in amino acids: CASGLQTNEQFF. The CDR3 coding sequence is TGTGCCAGCGGACTTCAGACAAATGAGCAGTTCTTC.

The chain joins TRBV18 to TRBJ1-5; 8 bases align to TRBD1. Germline loops: CDR1 KGHSH, CDR2 LQKENI. With V trimmed by 4 bases and J by 5 bases, 13 bases remained unmatched. The CDR3 runs to 17 residues. In DNA form, the CDR3 reads TGTGCCAGCTCACAACGGGGGCAGGGGGCTGTACATCAGCCCCAGCATTTT. Residues: CASSQRGQGAVHQPQHF.

This chain connects TRBV23-1 to TRBJ2-5, with D unresolved. The better agreement between TRBJ2-7 and the DNA end casts doubt on the J call. TRBV23-1 is an ORF, and what it does is uncertain. The CDR3 is 13 amino acids. The CDR3 is CASSPPPSYEQYF. The CDR3 nucleotides are TGCGCCAGCAGTCCACCACCATCCTACGAGCAGTACTTC.

The chain is built from TRBV5-5 and TRBJ2-7; 8 bases are shared with TRBD1. The V gene's germline CDR1 is SGHKS and CDR2 YYEKEE (reference sequence). Trimming cost V 5 bases and J 5 bases; bases outside gene matches: 12. The CDR3 loop spans 15 amino acids. The CDR3 sequence is CASSNLGAGGDEQYF. CDR3 nucleotides: TGTGCCAGCAGTAACCTCGGTGCAGGGGGCGACGAGCAGTACTTC.

The J gene is TRBJ2-1, the V gene TRBV7-8; maybe TRBD2 (6 bases). There are 15 residues in the CDR3. V was cut by 5 bases and J by 0 bases, with 11 bases left in between. Germline assignment: CDR1 SGHVS and CDR2 FQNEAQ. The CDR3 nucleotides are TGTGCCAGCAGCAGGCTAGCGAGCTCCTACAATGAGCAGTTCTTC. It encodes CASSRLASSYNEQFF.

This chain uses TRBV4-2 with TRBJ2-5; D may be TRBD2 (5 bases). CDR3 length: 14 amino acids. Between the trimmed V and J ends, which lost 4 bases and 2 bases, there was a span of 11 bases. The germline gives CDR1 LGHNA, CDR2 YNFKEQ. CDR3 region: CASSLQAVQETQYF. CDR3 in DNA: TGTGCCAGCAGCCTTCAAGCGGTTCAAGAGACCCAGTACTTC.

This clone has more than one count but fewer than ten. J is TRBJ2-7 and V is TRBV30, with D perhaps TRBD2 (7 bases). CDR3 length: 14 amino acids. V lost 0 bases and J lost 3, with 12 bases in between. CDR1 GTSNPN and CDR2 SVGIG come from the germline V gene (reference sequence). CDR3 region: CAWSVGGGGYEQYF. The CDR3 coding sequence is TGTGCCTGGAGTGTAGGGGGAGGGGGCTACGAGCAGTACTTC.

Regarding this clone: Compared with germline, one end of the junction differs, possibly owing to a read error. The sample contains more than one DNA sequence encoding this CDR3. The chain couples TRBV27 to TRBJ2-7; the match to TRBD2 covers 15 bases. CDR3 size: 14 residues. The germline V gene encodes CDR1 MNHEY and CDR2 SMNVEV (reference sequence). The CDR3 spells CASSTGLAGGPRHF. DNA of the CDR3: TGTGCCAGCAGTACCGGACTAGCGGGAGGGCCTAGACACTTC.

The chain is built from TRBV10-3 and TRBJ2-3, with 12 bases lining up with TRBD2. Germline loops: CDR1 ENHRY, CDR2 SYGVKD. With 2 bases clipped from V and 2 bases from J, the junction kept 5 bases outside the gene matches. The CDR3 extends over 17 amino acids. The CDR3 is CAISEPGLAGTTDTQYF. As DNA, the CDR3 is TGTGCCATCAGTGAGCCCGGACTAGCGGGGACCACAGATACGCAGTATTTT.